This entry describes one T cell receptor (beta chain). TCRdb's table, derived via immunoSEQ multiplex PCR, lists solely in-frame clones and lacks some. The profile shows approximately 73,000 clones, around nine tenths of them singletons. This entry belongs to a study of blood T cell repertoires in COVID-19. CDR3 length: 16 residues. V shed 0 bases, J shed 6 bases, and the junction held 7 bases outside the gene matches. In germline, CDR1 is ENHRY, CDR2 SYGVKD. This sequence joins TRBV10-3 and TRBJ2-2; the match to TRBD2 covers 7 bases. The clonotype comes from a woman in her sixties or seventies with acute or convalescent COVID-19. The sample was peripheral blood. The CDR3 nucleotides read TGTGCCATCAGTGAGTCTGGCGGGGGTATAGCCGGGGAGCTGTTTTTT. Its translation is CAISESGGGIAGELFF.